These 3 T cell receptor beta chains originate from one sample sequenced in a study of PD-1 blockade in classical Hodgkin lymphoma. All the patients suffered relapse after autologous stem cell transplantation, and brentuximab vedotin exposure differed. The assay was immunoSEQ multiplex PCR, and TCRdb's table has in-frame clones only and misses some. The repertoire holds about 27,000 clones, nearly 80% seen once, with roughly a third in the top ten. The material sequenced was peripheral blood mononuclear cells (PBMCs), taken before the second cycle of nivolumab. These receptors came from a human donor with classical Hodgkin lymphoma.

The chain carries TRBV10-3 and TRBJ2-7, with D perhaps assigned TRBD1 or TRBD2 (5 bases each). The CDR3 is 13 residues long. V was shortened by 10 bases and J by 2 bases, with 15 bases between the two germline ends. Germline V gene data show CDR1 as ENHRY and CDR2 as SYGVKD. In DNA form, the CDR3 reads TGTGCCACTTTACGGGACCCTCCCTACGAGCAGTACTTC. Amino acids: CATLRDPPYEQYF.

This chain links TRBV4-3 with TRBJ2-1, with D tentatively TRBD2 (5 bases). This CDR3 has 15 residues. Per germline, CDR1 LGHNA and CDR2 YSLEER. V was pared by 0 bases and J by 5 bases, with 11 bases between. The CDR3 spells CASSQETAANNEQFF. CDR3 DNA: TGCGCCAGCAGCCAAGAAACAGCGGCAAACAATGAGCAGTTCTTC.

Only one count was recorded for this clone. In DNA, the CDR3 is TGTGCCAGCAGTTGGGACACCTCCTACAATGAGCAGTTCTTC. Amino acid sequence: CASSWDTSYNEQFF. The chain joins TRBV2 to TRBJ2-1; D perhaps matches TRBD1 (6 bases). The germline V gene has CDR1 SNHLY and CDR2 FYNNEI. The CDR3 runs 14 residues. V was cut by 5 bases and J by 0 bases, with 8 bases left in between.